This is a list of T cell receptor beta chains from one sample in a study of molecular identifiers for immune sequencing clone quantification. TCRdb independently ran MiXCR on the PCR reads; one entry per CDR3 protein. Among roughly 90,000 distinct CDR3 sequences listed, 20% to 25% were seen once. The sample consisted of naive CD8+ T cells from blood, with Jurkat cell RNA spiked in. The receptors derive from a human donor in good health. Some libraries in this study had Jurkat cell RNA spiked in. Both conserved end residues are part of each CDR3. The D gene is left open where the match is weak.

v_gene	d_gene	j_gene	CDR3aa
TRBV30	-	TRBJ1-2	CARSRGINYGYTF
TRBV7-3	TRBD2	TRBJ2-1	CASSTRTSGPNEQFF
TRBV28	-	TRBJ1-1	CASSSQGLGTEAFF
TRBV5-8	TRBD1	TRBJ1-4	CASSTGQAGYEKLFF
TRBV19	-	TRBJ1-3	CASSINGGSTGNTIYF
TRBV28	-	TRBJ2-7	CASQSFGSPPHYEQYF
TRBV19	-	TRBJ2-3	CASTNWDGTDTQYF
TRBV7-2	TRBD1	TRBJ2-1	CASSPISTGSYNEQFF
TRBV12-3/TRBV12-4	TRBD2	TRBJ2-4	CASSFVAGGPGIQYF
TRBV29-1	-	TRBJ2-1	CSVVELYNEQFF
TRBV4-1	TRBD1	TRBJ1-1	CASGQVRTGSTEAFF
TRBV28	-	TRBJ1-1	CASSSLTFNTEAFF
TRBV5-6	-	TRBJ2-2	CASSLSTGELFF
TRBV4-1	-	TRBJ2-7	CASSQEYQGFYEQYF
TRBV12-3/TRBV12-4	-	TRBJ1-5	CASSTSPRDGQPQHF
TRBV19	-	TRBJ1-2	CASWGTEANYGYTF
TRBV6-5	TRBD2	TRBJ2-5	CASTRLAGGTGGKETQYF
TRBV13	TRBD1	TRBJ1-4	CASSRRQGMGEKLFF
TRBV4-3	-	TRBJ1-1	CASSQDRGTPEAFF
TRBV7-2	-	TRBJ1-5	CASPTLFGNQPQHF
TRBV27	-	TRBJ1-1	CASSLNKGGTEAFF
TRBV6-5	-	TRBJ2-3	CARSYFDAGPDTQYF
TRBV4-3	-	TRBJ1-1	CASSQEYGAEAFF
TRBV5-1	-	TRBJ2-7	CASSLYGDSVDEQYF
TRBV7-9	-	TRBJ1-1	CASSLVQYGGAKAFF
TRBV7-6	-	TRBJ1-2	CASSSDTVGSYGYTF
TRBV5-4	-	TRBJ1-1	CASSLDKVPTEAFF
TRBV9	TRBD2	TRBJ2-1	CASSVGSGGYNEQFF
TRBV3-1	-	TRBJ2-4	CASSQELAKNIQYF
TRBV11-2	TRBD2	TRBJ2-1	CASSLRTTSGDYNEQFF
TRBV7-9	-	TRBJ1-2	CASSPALRHLNYGYTF
TRBV29-1	TRBD1	TRBJ2-2	CSVTGLDTGELFF
TRBV5-4	TRBD2	TRBJ2-3	CAAETRGGGGADTQYF
TRBV5-4	-	TRBJ2-5	CASSRGTLGGLEETQYF
TRBV12-3/TRBV12-4	TRBD1	TRBJ1-5	CASSLGTGGSNQPQHF
TRBV4-1	-	TRBJ2-7	CASSLSRSSSYEQYF
TRBV6-2/TRBV6-3	-	TRBJ1-5	CASSPGRPPHF
TRBV6-2/TRBV6-3	-	TRBJ2-7	CASSPGFYEQYF
TRBV20-1	-	TRBJ2-7	CSARDTNSPFYEQYF
TRBV24-1	-	TRBJ2-1	CATRPGAGNEQFF
TRBV5-4	TRBD1	TRBJ2-7	CASSSGQGYEQYF
TRBV28	TRBD1	TRBJ2-7	CASSLYPTVGQGTYEQYF
TRBV28	TRBD2	TRBJ2-7	CASSSQWTSGGPSYAQYF
TRBV7-6	-	TRBJ1-3	CASSLTADSGDTIYF
TRBV27	TRBD2	TRBJ2-7	CASSWTSASYEQYF
TRBV5-8	-	TRBJ1-1	CASSFLLAPSPTEAFF
TRBV7-9	TRBD2	TRBJ2-3	CASSLSMGRLAASDTQYF
TRBV9	-	TRBJ1-3	CASSAGERHSGNTIYF
TRBV12-5	-	TRBJ2-5	CASAQKVEETQYF
TRBV27	TRBD2	TRBJ2-7	CASTLLAGEGEQYF
TRBV2	-	TRBJ2-1	CASSGLNNEQFF
TRBV7-9	TRBD1	TRBJ2-7	CASSSTGQGYSYEQYF
TRBV5-1	TRBD1	TRBJ1-1	CASSPGTGALNTEAFF
TRBV28	-	TRBJ2-7	CASSLLGREQYF
TRBV5-1	-	TRBJ2-3	CASSLEWGRTDTQYF
TRBV9	-	TRBJ2-3	CASSSEGFALDTQYF
TRBV23-1	TRBD1	TRBJ2-7	CASSREGGCEQYF
TRBV20-1	TRBD1	TRBJ1-1	CSARGRGTAIYMNTEAFF
TRBV9	-	TRBJ2-3	CASSVSRASTDTQYF